Here is one TCR beta chain with its context. With 4 bases removed from V and 4 bases from J, the gap between germline ends came to 10 bases. CDR1 and CDR2 (germline): SNHLY, FYNNEI. The CDR3 totals 14 residues. This specimen comes from a study of blood T cell repertoires in COVID-19. Turning to the study itself: Italy, Spain and the United States were the sources of the convalescent and acute COVID-19 samples.

Per the original methods: Cell counts per sample came from amplifying reference gene primers. Clones were read by immunoSEQ multiplex PCR, and TCRdb kept only the in-frame ones, dropping some. The V and J calls and clone size come from that table; D and trimming were worked out from the DNA. The sample includes 370,000 or so clones, roughly 77% of them seen just once. The source material was peripheral blood. This sequence was found in a human donor with acute or convalescent COVID-19. The donor label of this sample is uncertain. The gene calls are TRBV2 and TRBJ2-2, with a tentative D call TRBD1 (6 bases). The CDR3 reads CASSAGAVTGELFF. CDR3 DNA sequence: TGTGCCAGCAGTGCAGGGGCGGTCACCGGGGAGCTGTTTTTT.